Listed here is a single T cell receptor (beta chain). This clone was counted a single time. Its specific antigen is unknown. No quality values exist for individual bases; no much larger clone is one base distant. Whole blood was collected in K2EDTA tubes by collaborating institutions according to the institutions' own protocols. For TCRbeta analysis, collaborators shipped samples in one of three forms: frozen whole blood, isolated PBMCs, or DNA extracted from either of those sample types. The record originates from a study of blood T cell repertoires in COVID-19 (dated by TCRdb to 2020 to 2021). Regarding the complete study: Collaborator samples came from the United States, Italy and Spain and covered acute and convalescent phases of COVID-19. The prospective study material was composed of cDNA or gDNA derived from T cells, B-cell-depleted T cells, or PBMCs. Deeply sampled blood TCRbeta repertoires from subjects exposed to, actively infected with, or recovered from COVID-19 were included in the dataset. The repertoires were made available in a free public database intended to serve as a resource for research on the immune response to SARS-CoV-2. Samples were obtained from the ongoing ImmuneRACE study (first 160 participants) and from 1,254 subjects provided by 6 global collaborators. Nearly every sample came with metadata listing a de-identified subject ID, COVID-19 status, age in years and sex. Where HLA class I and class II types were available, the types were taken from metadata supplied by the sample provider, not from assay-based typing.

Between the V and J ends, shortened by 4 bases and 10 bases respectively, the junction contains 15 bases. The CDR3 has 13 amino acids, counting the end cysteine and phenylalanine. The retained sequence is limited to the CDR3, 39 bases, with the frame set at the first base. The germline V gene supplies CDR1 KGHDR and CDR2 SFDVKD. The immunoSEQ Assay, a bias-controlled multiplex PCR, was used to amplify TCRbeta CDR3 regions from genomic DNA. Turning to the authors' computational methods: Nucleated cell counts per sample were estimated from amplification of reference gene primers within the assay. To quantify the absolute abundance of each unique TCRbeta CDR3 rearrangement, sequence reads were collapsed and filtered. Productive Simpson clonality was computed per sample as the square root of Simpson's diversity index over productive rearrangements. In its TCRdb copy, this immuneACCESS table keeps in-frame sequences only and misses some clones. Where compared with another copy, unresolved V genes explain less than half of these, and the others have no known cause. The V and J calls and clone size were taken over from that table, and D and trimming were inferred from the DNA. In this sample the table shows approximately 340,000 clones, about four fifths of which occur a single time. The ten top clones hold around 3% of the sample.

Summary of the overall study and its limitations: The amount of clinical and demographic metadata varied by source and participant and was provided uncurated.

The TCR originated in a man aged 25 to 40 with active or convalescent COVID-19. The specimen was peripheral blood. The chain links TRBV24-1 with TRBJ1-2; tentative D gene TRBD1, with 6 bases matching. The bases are TGTGCCACCAGTGACCGGGGGGGGCACCCCTACACCTTC. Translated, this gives CATSDRGGHPYTF.